Listed here are 22 T cell receptor beta chains from one sample, sequenced in a study of control samples from healthy donors and cancer patients. Repertoires were generated with immunoSEQ multiplex PCR, while TCRdb's copy carries only in-frame clones and drops some. This table has about 150,000 clones, around 90% appearing once. Specimen: blood. The receptors here all came from a woman between 40 and 55 years old in good health.

This chain uses TRBV15 with TRBJ2-3, with 7 nucleotides matching TRBD2. The germline gives CDR1 LNHNV, CDR2 YYDKDF (reference sequence). V trimming: 0 bases; J trimming: 2 bases; junction bases outside the gene matches: 14. The CDR3 consists of 19 residues. Here the CDR3 DNA reads TGTGCCACCAGCAGAGATCAGTCACTGGCGGGGGACTCCACAGATACGCAGTATTTT. Protein product: CATSRDQSLAGDSTDTQYF.

The chain is built from TRBV6-4 and TRBJ2-3; D remains ambiguous. CDR1 MRHNA and CDR2 SNTAGT come from the germline V gene. The CDR3 sequence is 15 residues long. Trimming removed 6 bases at V and 2 bases at J, with 15 bases between. The CDR3 region is CASSLRSSPTDTQYF. CDR3 bases: TGTGCCAGCAGCCTCAGGTCATCCCCCACAGATACGCAGTATTTT.

The DNA for the CDR3 is TGTGCCAGCACCTCACTACCTGACACTGAAGCTTTCTTT. Its protein product is CASTSLPDTEAFF. The gene calls are TRBV2 and TRBJ1-1; no clear D gene. The CDR3 runs 13 residues. The V end lost 7 bases, the J end lost 3 bases, and 12 bases lay between the germline ends. The germline gives CDR1 SNHLY, CDR2 FYNNEI.

This chain joins TRBV29-1 and TRBJ1-5; 8 bases are a match to TRBD1. The germline CDR1 and CDR2 sequences are SQVTM and ANQGSEA. V trimming: 8 bases; J trimming: 2 bases; junction bases outside the gene matches: 5. The CDR3 has 13 amino acids. CDR3 DNA sequence: TGCAGCCCGGACAGGGCGGGCAATCAGCCCCAGCATTTT. This translates into CSPDRAGNQPQHF.

The chain is built from TRBV2 and TRBJ1-5; TRBD1 agrees at 8 bases. The CDR3 has 16 amino acids. The V gene's germline CDR1 is SNHLY and CDR2 FYNNEI. The J segment lost 2 bases and the V segment lost 2 bases, leaving 5 bases of the junction unmatched. The CDR3 DNA follows: TGTGCCAGCAGTGAATCCGGGGACAGGCGCAATCAGCCCCAGCATTTT. This codes for CASSESGDRRNQPQHF.

J is TRBJ2-5 and V is TRBV5-1, with D perhaps matching TRBD2 (6 bases). The CDR3 has 14 amino acids. V lost 4 bases, J lost 3 bases, and 13 bases lay in between. The germline gives CDR1 SGHRS, CDR2 YFSETQ. The CDR3 coding sequence is TGCGCCAGCAGCCCCCCCCCGGGAGAAGAGACCCAGTACTTC. It specifies CASSPPPGEETQYF.

The V and J genes are TRBV2 and TRBJ1-5; D ambiguous. V lost 6 bases to trimming and J lost 1 base, with 7 bases between them. This CDR3 comprises 13 residues. Germline CDR1 reads SNHLY; CDR2 reads FYNNEI. CDR3 in amino acids: CASRLHSNQPQHF. The CDR3 DNA sequence: TGTGCCAGCAGGCTTCACAGCAATCAGCCCCAGCATTTT.

This clone was detected a few times. The rearrangement joins TRBV3-1 (or the pseudogene TRBV3-2) to TRBJ1-2; no reliable D call. Germline V gene lookup returns CDR1 LGHDT and CDR2 YNNKEL (reference sequence). The CDR3 has 13 amino acids. Deletions cut 3 bases from V and 1 base from J, with 6 bases between. The CDR3 nucleotides are TGTGCCAGCAGCCAGGTCCGTAACTATGGCTACACCTTC. Translated, it gives CASSQVRNYGYTF.

The gene calls are TRBV29-1 and TRBJ2-7, with D perhaps given as TRBD1 or TRBD2 (5 bases each). Trimming took 4 bases from V and 5 from J, leaving 15 bases between them. The CDR3 runs to 13 residues. Germline V CDR1 and CDR2: SQVTM, ANQGSEA. CDR3 residues: CSVGGVGLNEQYF. CDR3 coding DNA: TGCAGCGTTGGAGGGGTAGGGTTGAACGAGCAGTACTTC.

A remark on this clone: At one end the junction does not follow the germline gene, possibly because of a read error. DNA for the CDR3: TGTGCAAGCAGGAGTACCGGTTCACCCCTCCACTTT. Its translation: CASRSTGSPLHF. This chain joins TRBV28 and TRBJ1-6; D unresolved. Germline CDR1 reads MDHEN; CDR2 reads SYDVKM. The CDR3 is made up of 12 amino acids.

The chain carries TRBV5-1 and TRBJ2-5; TRBD1 agrees at 9 bases. This CDR3 region has 14 residues. V shed 4 bases, J shed 3 bases, and the junction held 4 bases outside the gene matches. CDR1 and CDR2 from the germline V gene are SGHRS and YFSETQ. CDR3 protein: CASSMGQGKETQYF. The CDR3 DNA reads TGCGCCAGCAGCATGGGACAGGGCAAAGAGACCCAGTACTTC.

This sequence joins TRBV5-1 and TRBJ1-3; D gene uncertain. Germline V lookup: CDR1 SGHRS, CDR2 YFSETQ. The ends were cut back, 4 bases at V and 1 base at J, with 6 bases in the middle. CDR3 length: 13 amino acids. The CDR3 DNA reads TGCGCCAGCAGCGAGGGTTCTGGAAACACCATATATTTT. Translation: CASSEGSGNTIYF.

This clone showed up just once. The CDR3 protein is CASSQTNGHGNTIYF. The CDR3 DNA is TGTGCCAGCAGCCAAACGAACGGACATGGGAACACCATATATTTT. This chain connects TRBV4-2 to TRBJ1-3; the D gene is possibly TRBD1 (5 bases). Trimming cost V 2 bases and J 7 bases, with 15 bases left between them. The CDR3 is made up of 15 amino acids. Germline CDR1 and CDR2: LGHNA and YNFKEQ.

This clone was seen once. The genes are TRBV5-4 and TRBJ2-1, with unresolved D. The CDR3 runs 13 residues. V was trimmed by 0 bases and J by 7 bases, leaving 8 bases between them. The V gene's germline CDR1 is SGHNT and CDR2 YYREEE (reference sequence). The CDR3 loop is CASSLDGFNEQFF. The DNA for the CDR3 is TGTGCCAGCAGCTTGGATGGGTTTAATGAGCAGTTCTTC.

The table lists this clone with a count of one. The V and J genes are TRBV15 and TRBJ2-7; D is ambiguous. In germline, CDR1 is LNHNV, CDR2 YYDKDF (reference sequence). There are 15 residues in the CDR3. With 4 bases removed from V and 4 bases from J, the gap between germline ends came to 17 bases. The CDR3 DNA follows: TGTGCCACCAGCACTGCTGGAGCGAGTCGGTACGAGCAGTACTTC. Translating it yields CATSTAGASRYEQYF. Using reference TRBV15 and TRBJ2-7 for the parts outside the CDR3, the full variable domain is DAMVIQNPRYQVTQFGKPVTLSCSQTLNHNVMYWYQQKSSQAPKLLFHYYDKDFNNEADTPDNFQSRRPNTSFCFLDIRSPGLGDTAMYLCATSTAGASRYEQYFGPGTRLTVT.

The V gene is TRBV3-1 (or the pseudogene TRBV3-2), the J gene TRBJ1-1; D gene unclear. The CDR3 runs to 13 residues. CDR1 and CDR2 from the germline V gene are LGHDT and YNNKEL (reference sequence). With 2 bases removed from V and 5 bases from J, the gap between germline ends came to 9 bases. CDR3 coding DNA: TGTGCCAGCAGCCAATCGGCGGGGACTGAAGCTTTCTTT. Amino acid sequence: CASSQSAGTEAFF.

The chain employs TRBV7-8 and TRBJ2-7; 10 positions agree with TRBD1. The germline gives CDR1 SGHVS, CDR2 FQNEAQ. This CDR3 is 14 amino acids long. After removal of 8 bases from V and 0 bases from J, the junction contained 4 bases not matched to a gene. CDR3 bases: TGTGCCAGCGAACGGACAGGGGGCTCCTACGAGCAGTACTTC. Amino acids: CASERTGGSYEQYF.

This chain joins TRBV4-2 and TRBJ1-1; D is undetermined. This CDR3 comprises 13 residues. From germline, CDR1 is LGHNA and CDR2 YNFKEQ. Deletions cut 5 bases from V and 2 bases from J, with 9 bases between. The CDR3 DNA is TGTGCCAGCAGCTACAAAGGCAACACTGAAGCTTTCTTT. This translates into CASSYKGNTEAFF.

This chain links TRBV2 with TRBJ1-2, with a tentative D call TRBD1 (5 bases). Trimming removed 6 bases from V and 6 bases from J, with 23 bases in between. CDR1 SNHLY and CDR2 FYNNEI come from the germline V gene. The CDR3 is 16 residues long. In DNA form, the CDR3 reads TGTGCCAGCAGCGGGGTGGGGCGGCAATGGGAAGATGGCTACACCTTC. It translates to CASSGVGRQWEDGYTF.

The V and J genes are TRBV10-1 and TRBJ1-5; 12 nucleotides line up with TRBD1. Germline CDR1 is WNHNN and CDR2 is SYGVQD (reference sequence). The V segment lost 6 bases and the J segment 4 bases; nucleotides outside the gene matches: 4. This CDR3 has 15 amino acids. Here the CDR3 reads CASSRDRGLNQPQHF. The CDR3, as DNA: TGCGCCAGCAGCCGGGACAGGGGGCTAAATCAGCCCCAGCATTTT.

The J gene is TRBJ2-7, the V gene TRBV6-5; D is perhaps TRBD1 (6 bases). Per germline, CDR1 MNHEY and CDR2 SVGAGI. Trimming stripped 6 bases from V and 5 bases from J, with 20 bases between. This CDR3 contains 15 residues. As DNA, the CDR3 is TGTGCCAGCAGCACCGGGGACGGGCAGGGGAACGAGCAGTACTTC. It yields the protein CASSTGDGQGNEQYF.

Concerning this clone itself: Additional DNA sequences in this sample encode the identical CDR3. V and J are TRBV11-2 and TRBJ1-1; no definite D call. CDR3 length: 14 residues. V was shortened by 4 bases and J by 0 bases, with 9 bases between the two germline ends. Germline values: CDR1 SGHAT, CDR2 FQNNGV. The CDR3 bases are TGTGCCAGCAGCTCTCAGACGGTGAACACTGAAGCTTTCTTT. Translated, it gives CASSSQTVNTEAFF.